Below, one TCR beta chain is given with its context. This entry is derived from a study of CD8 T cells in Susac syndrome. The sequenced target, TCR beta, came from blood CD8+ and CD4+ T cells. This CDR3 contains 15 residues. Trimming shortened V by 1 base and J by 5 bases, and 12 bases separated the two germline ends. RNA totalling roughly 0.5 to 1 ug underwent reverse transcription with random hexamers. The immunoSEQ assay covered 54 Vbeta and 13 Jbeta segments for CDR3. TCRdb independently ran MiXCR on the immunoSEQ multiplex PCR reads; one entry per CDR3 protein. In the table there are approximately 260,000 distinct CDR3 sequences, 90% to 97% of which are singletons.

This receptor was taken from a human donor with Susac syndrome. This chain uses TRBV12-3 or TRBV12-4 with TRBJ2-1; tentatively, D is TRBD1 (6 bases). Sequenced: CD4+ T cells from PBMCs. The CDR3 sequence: CASSLVFGDNNEQFF. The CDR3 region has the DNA TGTGCCAGCAGTTTAGTCTTTGGGGACAACAATGAGCAGTTCTTC.